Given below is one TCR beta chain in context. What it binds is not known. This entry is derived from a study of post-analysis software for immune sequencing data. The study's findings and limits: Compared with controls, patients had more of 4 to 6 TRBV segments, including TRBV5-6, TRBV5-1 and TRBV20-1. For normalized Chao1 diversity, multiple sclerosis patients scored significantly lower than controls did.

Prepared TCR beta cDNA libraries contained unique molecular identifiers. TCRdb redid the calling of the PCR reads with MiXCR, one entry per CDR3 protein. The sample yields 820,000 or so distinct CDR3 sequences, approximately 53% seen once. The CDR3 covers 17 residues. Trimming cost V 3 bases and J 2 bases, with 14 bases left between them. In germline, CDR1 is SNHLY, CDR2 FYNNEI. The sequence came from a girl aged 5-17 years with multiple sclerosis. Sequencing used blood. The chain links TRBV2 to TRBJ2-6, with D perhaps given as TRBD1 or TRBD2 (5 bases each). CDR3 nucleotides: TGTGCCAGCAGTGAGAGGGGTGCCGGTCCTGGGGCCAACGTCCTGACTTTC. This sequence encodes CASSERGAGPGANVLTF.